The following is a TCR beta chain sequence with its context. The antigen remains undetermined. TCRalpha and TCRbeta libraries used 5'RACE with constant-segment primers and UMIs. TCRdb ran MiXCR on the 5' RACE reads and lists one entry per CDR3 protein. The data contain about 400,000 distinct CDR3 sequences, 20% to 30% of them seen just once; the ten biggest clones take up over 10%. The data are from a study of T-cell memory formation after mild COVID-19. Findings and caveats of the study: Pre-infection memory showed some responding clones, and this suggested that cross-reactive memory joined.

The sequence came from an adult woman who had mild COVID-19 (a few samples of this study predate the infection). Cell type and time point are not known. The sequencing input was PBMCs or a T cell subset sorted from them (not recorded which).

The CDR3: CASSYTPGQVFNYGYTF. DNA of the CDR3: TGTGCCAGCAGTTACACCCCCGGACAGGTCTTTAACTATGGCTACACCTTC. V usage is TRBV6-6 and J usage is TRBJ1-2, with 7 bases lining up with TRBD1. In germline, CDR1 is MNHNY, CDR2 SVGAGI (reference sequence). Losses at the gene ends were 2 bases for V and 1 base for J; bases not matched to a gene: 10. This CDR3 region has 17 residues.